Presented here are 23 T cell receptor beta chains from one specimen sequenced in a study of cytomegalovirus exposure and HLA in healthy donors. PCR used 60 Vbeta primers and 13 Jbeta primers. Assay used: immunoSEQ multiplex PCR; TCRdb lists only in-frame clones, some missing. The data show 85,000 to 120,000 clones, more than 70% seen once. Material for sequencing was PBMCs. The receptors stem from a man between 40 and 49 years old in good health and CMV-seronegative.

CDR3 sequence (DNA): TGTGCCAGTAGTAGCGGGATCTTGAACACTGAAGCTTTCTTT. Encoded protein: CASSSGILNTEAFF. The genes are TRBV19 and TRBJ1-1; D is unclear. There are 14 residues in the CDR3. V lost 4 bases and J lost 0, with 9 bases in between. CDR1 and CDR2 from the germline V gene are LNHDA and SQIVND (reference sequence). The variable domain in full, completed from reference TRBV19 and TRBJ1-1, reads DGGITQSPKYLFRKEGQNVTLSCEQNLNHDAMYWYRQDPGQGLRLIYYSQIVNDFQKGDIAEGYSVSREKKESFPLTVTSAQKNPTAFYLCASSSGILNTEAFFGQGTRLTVV.

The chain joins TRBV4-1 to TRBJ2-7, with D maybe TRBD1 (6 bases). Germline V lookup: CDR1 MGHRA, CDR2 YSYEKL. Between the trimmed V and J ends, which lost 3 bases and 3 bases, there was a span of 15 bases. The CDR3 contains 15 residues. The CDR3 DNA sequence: TGCGCCAGCAGCCAGCAACAGGGAACCGTCTACGAGCAGTACTTC. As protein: CASSQQQGTVYEQYF.

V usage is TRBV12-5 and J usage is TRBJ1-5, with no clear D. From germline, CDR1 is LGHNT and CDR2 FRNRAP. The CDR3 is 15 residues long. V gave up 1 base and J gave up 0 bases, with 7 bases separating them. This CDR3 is CASGLERSSNQPQHF. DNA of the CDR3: TGTGCTAGTGGTTTGGAGCGCAGTAGCAATCAGCCCCAGCATTTT.

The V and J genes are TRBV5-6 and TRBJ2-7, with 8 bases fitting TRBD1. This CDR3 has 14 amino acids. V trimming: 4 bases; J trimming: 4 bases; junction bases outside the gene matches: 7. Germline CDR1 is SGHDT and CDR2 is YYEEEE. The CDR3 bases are TGTGCCAGCAGCGTCGACAGGGGCAAGTACGAGCAGTACTTC. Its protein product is CASSVDRGKYEQYF.

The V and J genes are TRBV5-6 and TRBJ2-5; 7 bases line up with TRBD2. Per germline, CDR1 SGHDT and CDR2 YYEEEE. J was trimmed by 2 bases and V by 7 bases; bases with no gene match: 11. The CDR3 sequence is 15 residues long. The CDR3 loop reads CASVAASGIQETQYF. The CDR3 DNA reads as TGTGCCAGCGTCGCGGCTAGCGGTATTCAAGAGACCCAGTACTTC.

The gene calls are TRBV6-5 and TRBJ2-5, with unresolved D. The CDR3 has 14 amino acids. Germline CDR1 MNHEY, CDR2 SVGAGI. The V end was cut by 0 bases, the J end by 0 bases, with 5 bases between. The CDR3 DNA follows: TGTGCCAGCAGTTACTCGTTCGACCAAGAGACCCAGTACTTC. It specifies CASSYSFDQETQYF.

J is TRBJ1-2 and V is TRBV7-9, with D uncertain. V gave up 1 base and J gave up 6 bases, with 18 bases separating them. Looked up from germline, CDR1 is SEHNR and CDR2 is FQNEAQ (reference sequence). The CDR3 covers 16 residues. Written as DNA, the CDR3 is TGTGCCAGCAGCTTAGGTGGTGTACGGGGAGGTAATGGCTACACCTTC. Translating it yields CASSLGGVRGGNGYTF.

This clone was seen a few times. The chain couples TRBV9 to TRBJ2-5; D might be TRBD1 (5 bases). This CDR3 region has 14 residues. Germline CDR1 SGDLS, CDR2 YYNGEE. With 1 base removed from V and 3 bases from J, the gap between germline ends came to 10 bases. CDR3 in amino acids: CASSVQGIEETQYF. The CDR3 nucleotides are TGTGCCAGCAGCGTACAGGGAATAGAAGAGACCCAGTACTTC.

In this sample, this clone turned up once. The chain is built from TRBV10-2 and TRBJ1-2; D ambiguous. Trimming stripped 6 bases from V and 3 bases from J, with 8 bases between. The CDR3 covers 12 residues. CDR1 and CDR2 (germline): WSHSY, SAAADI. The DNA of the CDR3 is TGCGCCAGCAGCCTCGGGGACTATGGCTACACCTTC. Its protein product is CASSLGDYGYTF.

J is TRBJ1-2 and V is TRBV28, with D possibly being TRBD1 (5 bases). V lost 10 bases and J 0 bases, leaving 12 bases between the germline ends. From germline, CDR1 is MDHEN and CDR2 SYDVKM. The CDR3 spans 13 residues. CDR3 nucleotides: TGTGCCACCCTGGGGCAGCCTAACTATGGCTACACCTTC. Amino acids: CATLGQPNYGYTF.

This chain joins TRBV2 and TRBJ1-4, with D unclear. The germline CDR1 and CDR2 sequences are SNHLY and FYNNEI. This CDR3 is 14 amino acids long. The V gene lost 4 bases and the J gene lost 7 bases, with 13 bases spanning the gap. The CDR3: CASSVGRMAEKLFF. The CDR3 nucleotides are TGTGCCAGCAGTGTCGGCAGGATGGCTGAAAAACTGTTTTTT.

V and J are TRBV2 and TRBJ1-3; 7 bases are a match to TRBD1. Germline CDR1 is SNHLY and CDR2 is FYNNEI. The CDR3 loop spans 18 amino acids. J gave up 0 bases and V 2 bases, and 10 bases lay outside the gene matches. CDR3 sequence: CASSELRTGRNSGNTIYF. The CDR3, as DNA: TGTGCCAGCAGTGAACTTCGGACAGGAAGGAACTCTGGAAACACCATATATTTT.

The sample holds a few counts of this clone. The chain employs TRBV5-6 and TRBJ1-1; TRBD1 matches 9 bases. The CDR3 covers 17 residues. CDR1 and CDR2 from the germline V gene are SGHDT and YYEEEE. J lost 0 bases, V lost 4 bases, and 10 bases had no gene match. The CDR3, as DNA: TGTGCCAGCAGCATAACCGGGACAGGGCTAATGAACACTGAAGCTTTCTTT. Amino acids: CASSITGTGLMNTEAFF.

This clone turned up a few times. The CDR3 nucleotides read TGTGCCAGCAGTAAGGGGGCCATTCCTTCAAATGAAAAACTGTTTTTT. Its translation: CASSKGAIPSNEKLFF. The chain carries TRBV5-8 and TRBJ1-4; TRBD1 aligns across 7 bases. Per the germline V gene, CDR1 is SGHTS and CDR2 is YDEGEE. The CDR3 has 16 residues. V trimming: 5 bases; J trimming: 5 bases; junction bases outside the gene matches: 12. Variable domain in full (rest from reference TRBV5-8 and TRBJ1-4): EAGVTQSPTHLIKTRGQQATLRCSPISGHTSVYWYQQALGLGLQFLLWYDEGEERNRGNFPPRFSGRQFPNYSSELNVNALELEDSALYLCASSKGAIPSNEKLFFGSGTQLSVL.

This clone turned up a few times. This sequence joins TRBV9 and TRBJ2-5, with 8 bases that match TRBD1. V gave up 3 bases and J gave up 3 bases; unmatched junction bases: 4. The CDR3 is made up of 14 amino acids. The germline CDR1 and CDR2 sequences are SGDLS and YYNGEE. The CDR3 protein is CASSADRGKETQYF. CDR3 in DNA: TGTGCCAGCAGCGCAGACAGGGGTAAAGAGACCCAGTACTTC.

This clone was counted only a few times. CDR3 loop: CASSGDGTDYGYTF. CDR3 DNA: TGTGCCAGCAGTGGGGACGGGACAGACTATGGCTACACCTTC. This sequence joins TRBV6-6 and TRBJ1-2; 7 nucleotides align to TRBD1. Germline CDR1 reads MNHNY; CDR2 reads SVGAGI (reference sequence). The junction had 6 bases not matched to a gene; V was cut back by 5 bases and J by 3 bases. The CDR3 consists of 14 residues.

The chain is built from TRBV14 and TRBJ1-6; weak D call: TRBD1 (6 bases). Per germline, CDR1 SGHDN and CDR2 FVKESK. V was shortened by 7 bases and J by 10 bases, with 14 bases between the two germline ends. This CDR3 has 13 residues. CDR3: CASTPNQGSPLHF. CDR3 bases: TGTGCCAGCACCCCTAACCAGGGGTCACCCCTCCACTTT.

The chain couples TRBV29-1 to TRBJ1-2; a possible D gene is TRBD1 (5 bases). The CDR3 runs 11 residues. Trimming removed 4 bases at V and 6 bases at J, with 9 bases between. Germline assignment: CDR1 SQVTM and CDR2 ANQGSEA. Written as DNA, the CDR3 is TGCAGCGTTGGATCAGGGAATGGCTACACCTTC. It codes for CSVGSGNGYTF.

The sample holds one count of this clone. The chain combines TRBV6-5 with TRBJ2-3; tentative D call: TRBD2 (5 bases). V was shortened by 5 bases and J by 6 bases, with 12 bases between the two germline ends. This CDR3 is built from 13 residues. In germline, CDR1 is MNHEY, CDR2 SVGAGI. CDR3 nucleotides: TGTGCCAGCAGTCGACTGATAGCGGATACGCAGTATTTT. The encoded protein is CASSRLIADTQYF.

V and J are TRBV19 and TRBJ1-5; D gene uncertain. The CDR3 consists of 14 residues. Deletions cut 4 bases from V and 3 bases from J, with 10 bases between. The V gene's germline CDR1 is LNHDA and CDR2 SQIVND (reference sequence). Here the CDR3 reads CASSSSQINQPQHF. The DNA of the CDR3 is TGTGCCAGTAGTAGCTCCCAGATCAATCAGCCCCAGCATTTT.

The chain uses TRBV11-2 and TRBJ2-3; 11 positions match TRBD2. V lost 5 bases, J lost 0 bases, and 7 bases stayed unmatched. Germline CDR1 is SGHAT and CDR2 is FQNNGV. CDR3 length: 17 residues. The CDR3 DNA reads TGTGCCAGCAGCGCCCACGCTAGCGGGGGGAGCACAGATACGCAGTATTTT. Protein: CASSAHASGGSTDTQYF. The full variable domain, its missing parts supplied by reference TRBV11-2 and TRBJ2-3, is EAGVAQSPRYKIIEKRQSVAFWCNPISGHATLYWYQQILGQGPKLLIQFQNNGVVDDSQLPKDRFSAERLKGVDSTLKIQPAKLEDSAVYLCASSAHASGGSTDTQYFGPGTRLTVL.

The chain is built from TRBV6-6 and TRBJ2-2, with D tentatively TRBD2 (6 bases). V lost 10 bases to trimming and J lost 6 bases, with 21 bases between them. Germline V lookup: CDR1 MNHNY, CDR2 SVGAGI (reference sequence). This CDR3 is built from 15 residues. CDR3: CATRGLARDAGELFF. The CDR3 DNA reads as TGTGCCACCCGAGGGCTAGCGCGGGACGCCGGGGAGCTGTTTTTT.

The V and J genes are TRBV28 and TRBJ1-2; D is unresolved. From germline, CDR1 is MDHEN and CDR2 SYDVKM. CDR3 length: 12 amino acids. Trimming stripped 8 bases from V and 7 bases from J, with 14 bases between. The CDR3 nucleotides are TGTGCCAGCCACGACATGTTAAGTGGCTACACCTTC. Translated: CASHDMLSGYTF.